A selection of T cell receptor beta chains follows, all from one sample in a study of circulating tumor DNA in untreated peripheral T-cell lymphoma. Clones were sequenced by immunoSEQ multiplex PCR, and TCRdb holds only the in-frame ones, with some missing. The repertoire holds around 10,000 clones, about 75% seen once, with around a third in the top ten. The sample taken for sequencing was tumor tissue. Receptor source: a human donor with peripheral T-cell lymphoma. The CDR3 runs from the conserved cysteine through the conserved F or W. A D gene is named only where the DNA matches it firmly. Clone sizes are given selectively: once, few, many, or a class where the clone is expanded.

CDR3 DNA: TGCAGCGTCTGGGGGGCTCCAAACATTCAGTACTTC
CDR3 protein: CSVWGAPNIQYF
clone size: once
J gene: TRBJ2-4
D gene: NA
V gene: TRBV29-1

CDR3 DNA: TGTGCCAGCAGCTTGGAGTGGGGGGCCTCTGGCTACACCTTC
CDR3 protein: CASSLEWGASGYTF
clone size: NA
J gene: TRBJ1-2
D gene: NA
V gene: TRBV11-3

CDR3 DNA: TGTGCCAGCAGTGAACTGACAGGGCTCTATGGCTACACCTTC
CDR3 protein: CASSELTGLYGYTF
clone size: few
J gene: TRBJ1-2
D gene: TRBD1
V gene: TRBV25-1

CDR3 DNA: TGTGCCAGCCTACCTCTCTGGGGGAACACCGGGGAGCTGTTTTTT
CDR3 protein: CASLPLWGNTGELFF
clone size: NA
J gene: TRBJ2-2
D gene: NA
V gene: TRBV18

CDR3 DNA: TGTGCCAGCAGCTTCGGACACGGGGCCTACGAGCAGTACTTC
CDR3 protein: CASSFGHGAYEQYF
clone size: NA
J gene: TRBJ2-7
D gene: NA
V gene: TRBV11-3

CDR3 DNA: TGCGCCAGCAACTTGGGAGAGAGGAGTGCTGGCTACACCTTC
CDR3 protein: CASNLGERSAGYTF
clone size: NA
J gene: TRBJ1-2
D gene: NA
V gene: TRBV5-1

CDR3 DNA: TGTGCCAGTAGTATATCGGCCTCCCATAGGGGCTACACCTTC
CDR3 protein: CASSISASHRGYTF
clone size: NA
J gene: TRBJ1-2
D gene: NA
V gene: TRBV19

CDR3 DNA: TGTGCCAGCAACCGTAGCAATCAGCCCCAGCATTTT
CDR3 protein: CASNRSNQPQHF
clone size: once
J gene: TRBJ1-5
D gene: NA
V gene: TRBV28

CDR3 DNA: TGCGCCAGCAGCCAAGGCGACCGGAACTACGAGCAGTACTTC
CDR3 protein: CASSQGDRNYEQYF
clone size: NA
J gene: TRBJ2-7
D gene: NA
V gene: TRBV4-1

CDR3 DNA: TGTGCCAGCAGTGACCTAGCGGGAAGACAATACAATGAGCAGTTCTTC
CDR3 protein: CASSDLAGRQYNEQFF
clone size: NA
J gene: TRBJ2-1
D gene: TRBD2
V gene: TRBV6-8

CDR3 DNA: TGTGCCAGCAGTGGGAACGGCTACAATGAGCAGTTCTTC
CDR3 protein: CASSGNGYNEQFF
clone size: NA
J gene: TRBJ2-1
D gene: NA
V gene: TRBV25-1

CDR3 DNA: TGTGCCAGCAGGGTTTCGGGGACAGGGGGGGGCAATCAGCCCCAGCATTTT
CDR3 protein: CASRVSGTGGGNQPQHF
clone size: NA
J gene: TRBJ1-5
D gene: TRBD1
V gene: TRBV6-8

CDR3 DNA: TGTGCCAGCAGCAGTACAGGGGGGCCAGCCAATGAGCAGTTCTTC
CDR3 protein: CASSSTGGPANEQFF
clone size: once
J gene: TRBJ2-1
D gene: TRBD1
V gene: TRBV6-8

CDR3 DNA: TGTGCCAGTAGTATAAAAACGGCAGCGCACTATGGCTACACCTTC
CDR3 protein: CASSIKTAAHYGYTF
clone size: NA
J gene: TRBJ1-2
D gene: NA
V gene: TRBV19

CDR3 DNA: TGCGCCAGCGGGACAGACCTACTACTTGAAGCTTTCTTT
CDR3 protein: CASGTDLLLEAFF
clone size: NA
J gene: TRBJ1-1
D gene: TRBD1
V gene: TRBV10-1

CDR3 DNA: TGTGCCAGCTCCCCCCTAATTAGCGGGGGACCGACAACCGGGGAGCTGTTTTTT
CDR3 protein: CASSPLISGGPTTGELFF
clone size: NA
J gene: TRBJ2-2
D gene: TRBD2
V gene: TRBV18

CDR3 DNA: TGTGCCAGCAGCATGACAGGATCCACTGAAGCTTTCTTT
CDR3 protein: CASSMTGSTEAFF
clone size: NA
J gene: TRBJ1-1
D gene: NA
V gene: TRBV9

CDR3 DNA: TGTGCCAGCAAACCCGGACAGATTATTGCTGGAAACACCATATATTTT
CDR3 protein: CASKPGQIIAGNTIYF
clone size: few
J gene: TRBJ1-3
D gene: NA
V gene: TRBV6-8

CDR3 DNA: TGTGCCAGCAGCTTTGGGGCTAGCTCCTACAATGAGCAGTTCTTC
CDR3 protein: CASSFGASSYNEQFF
clone size: NA
J gene: TRBJ2-1
D gene: NA
V gene: TRBV7-7

CDR3 DNA: TGTGCCAGCAGTTCGAGACTAGCGTCAGATACGCAGTATTTT
CDR3 protein: CASSSRLASDTQYF
clone size: NA
J gene: TRBJ2-3
D gene: TRBD2
V gene: TRBV11-3

CDR3 DNA: TGTGCCAGTAGTAGCCGGACAGTTTACACTGAAGCTTTCTTT
CDR3 protein: CASSSRTVYTEAFF
clone size: few
J gene: TRBJ1-1
D gene: NA
V gene: TRBV19

CDR3 DNA: TGTGCCAGCAGTTTATCCTCGGGGGGCAATCAGCCCCAGCATTTT
CDR3 protein: CASSLSSGGNQPQHF
clone size: NA
J gene: TRBJ1-5
D gene: NA
V gene: TRBV28

CDR3 DNA: TGTGCCTGGAGTGTACTACTGAACTATGGCTACACCTTC
CDR3 protein: CAWSVLLNYGYTF
clone size: NA
J gene: TRBJ1-2
D gene: NA
V gene: TRBV30

CDR3 DNA: TGTGCCAGCAGCTTGGGGTCCTCTGGGGCCAACGTCCTGACTTTC
CDR3 protein: CASSLGSSGANVLTF
clone size: NA
J gene: TRBJ2-6
D gene: NA
V gene: TRBV11-3

CDR3 DNA: TGCGCCAGCAGCCCTACAGGACGGGACTTCTATGGCTACACCTTC
CDR3 protein: CASSPTGRDFYGYTF
clone size: NA
J gene: TRBJ1-2
D gene: NA
V gene: TRBV5-1

CDR3 DNA: TGCAGCGTTGGACAGGCGAACTCCTACGAGCAGTACTTC
CDR3 protein: CSVGQANSYEQYF
clone size: NA
J gene: TRBJ2-7
D gene: NA
V gene: TRBV29-1

CDR3 DNA: TGCGCCAGCAGCCAAGATTTCACACGTGAAGCTTTCTTT
CDR3 protein: CASSQDFTREAFF
clone size: NA
J gene: TRBJ1-1
D gene: NA
V gene: TRBV23-1

CDR3 DNA: TGTGCCACCAGCAGAGCTATGGGGCGTCTAAATGAAAAACTGTTTTTT
CDR3 protein: CATSRAMGRLNEKLFF
clone size: NA
J gene: TRBJ1-4
D gene: NA
V gene: TRBV15

CDR3 DNA: TGTGCCAGCAGCTTCCTACTAGCGGGGGGAGAGACCCAGTACTTC
CDR3 protein: CASSFLLAGGETQYF
clone size: NA
J gene: TRBJ2-5
D gene: TRBD2
V gene: TRBV11-3

CDR3 DNA: TGCAGCGTTGAAGGGGCCTCTTCTGGGGCTTTCTTT
CDR3 protein: CSVEGASSGAFF
clone size: NA
J gene: TRBJ1-1
D gene: NA
V gene: TRBV29-1

CDR3 DNA: TGTGCCAGCAGCTTAGTTGGAGGGGCGGATGGCTACACCTTC
CDR3 protein: CASSLVGGADGYTF
clone size: NA
J gene: TRBJ1-2
D gene: NA
V gene: TRBV11-3

CDR3 DNA: TGTGCCAGTAGTCCAACACAGGGGGTCGAGGAAAAACTGTTTTTT
CDR3 protein: CASSPTQGVEEKLFF
clone size: few
J gene: TRBJ1-4
D gene: TRBD1
V gene: TRBV19

CDR3 DNA: TGCGCCAGCAGCTTCAGCAGACCGGGACTTCTGTACGAGCAGTACTTC
CDR3 protein: CASSFSRPGLLYEQYF
clone size: NA
J gene: TRBJ2-7
D gene: NA
V gene: TRBV23-1

CDR3 DNA: TGTGCCAGCTCACCACGGGACAGGCCCTATGGCTACACCTTC
CDR3 protein: CASSPRDRPYGYTF
clone size: NA
J gene: TRBJ1-2
D gene: TRBD1
V gene: TRBV18

CDR3 DNA: TGTGTCGCAGGTACAGAAATGAATACTGAAGCTTTCTTT
CDR3 protein: CVAGTEMNTEAFF
clone size: once
J gene: TRBJ1-1
D gene: NA
V gene: TRBV19

CDR3 DNA: TGTGCCAGCAGCCAACAAGGGGGCCCGTACTATGGCTACACCTTC
CDR3 protein: CASSQQGGPYYGYTF
clone size: NA
J gene: TRBJ1-2
D gene: TRBD1
V gene: TRBV11-3

CDR3 DNA: TGTGCCAGCAGTTGGGGTTTAGGTCAGCCCCAGCATTTT
CDR3 protein: CASSWGLGQPQHF
clone size: NA
J gene: TRBJ1-5
D gene: NA
V gene: TRBV6-8

CDR3 DNA: TGTGCCAGCAGCTTAAATATGCCTACAGGCGGCTACACCTTC
CDR3 protein: CASSLNMPTGGYTF
clone size: NA
J gene: TRBJ1-2
D gene: NA
V gene: TRBV11-3

CDR3 DNA: TGTGCCAGCAGCCCAGGGACGGTCGACTATGGCTACACCTTC
CDR3 protein: CASSPGTVDYGYTF
clone size: few
J gene: TRBJ1-2
D gene: NA
V gene: TRBV11-3

CDR3 DNA: TGTGCCACCAGCAGATTAAACAGGGGCAATGAGCAGTTCTTC
CDR3 protein: CATSRLNRGNEQFF
clone size: once
J gene: TRBJ2-1
D gene: TRBD1
V gene: TRBV15